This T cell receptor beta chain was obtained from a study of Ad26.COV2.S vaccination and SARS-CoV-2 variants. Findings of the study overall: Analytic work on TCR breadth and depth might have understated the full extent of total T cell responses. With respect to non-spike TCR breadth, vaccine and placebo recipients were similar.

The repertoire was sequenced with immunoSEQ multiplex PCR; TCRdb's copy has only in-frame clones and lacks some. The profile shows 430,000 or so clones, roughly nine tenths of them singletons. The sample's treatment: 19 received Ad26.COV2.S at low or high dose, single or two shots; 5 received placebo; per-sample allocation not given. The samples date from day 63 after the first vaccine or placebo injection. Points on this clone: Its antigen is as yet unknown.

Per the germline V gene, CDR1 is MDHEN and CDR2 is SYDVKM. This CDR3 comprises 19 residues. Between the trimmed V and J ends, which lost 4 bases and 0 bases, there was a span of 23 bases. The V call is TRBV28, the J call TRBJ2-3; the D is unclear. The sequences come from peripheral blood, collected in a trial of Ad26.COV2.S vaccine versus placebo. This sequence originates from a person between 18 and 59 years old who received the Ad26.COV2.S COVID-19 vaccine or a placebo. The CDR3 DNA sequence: TGTGCCAGCAGTTCCCACACCCGTCAGGAATTCACTAGCACAGATACGCAGTATTTT. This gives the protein CASSSHTRQEFTSTDTQYF.